The rows below give T cell receptor beta chains drawn from one sample of a study of cytomegalovirus exposure and HLA in healthy donors. Clones were sequenced by immunoSEQ multiplex PCR, and TCRdb holds only the in-frame ones, with some missing. The data contain about 120,000 clones, around 77% of them singletons. The sample consisted of PBMCs. The receptor source for this set is a male donor in good health and CMV-seropositive. The CDR3 runs from the conserved cysteine through the conserved F or W. D genes are given only for firm matches. The listing skips clone size in some rows; elsewhere it reads once, few, many or a size class.

TRBJ1-2,.,TRBD1,TRBV28,CASSKTGALATGYTF,TGTGCCAGCAGTAAGACAGGGGCCCTCGCGACGGGCTACACCTTC
TRBJ1-1,.,TRBD1,TRBV27,CASSVDRAYTEAFF,TGTGCCAGCAGTGTAGACAGGGCGTATACTGAAGCTTTCTTT
TRBJ2-1,.,TRBD2,TRBV7-3,CASSPVAGKVSEQFF,TGTGCCAGCAGCCCGGTAGCGGGAAAGGTCAGTGAGCAGTTCTTC
TRBJ2-7,.,.,TRBV27,CANRPATGLSYEQYF,TGTGCCAACAGACCTGCGACGGGTCTCTCCTACGAGCAGTACTTC
TRBJ1-5,.,TRBD1,TRBV5-8,CASSHTGGKSNQPQHF,TGTGCCAGCAGTCACACAGGGGGGAAAAGCAATCAGCCCCAGCATTTT
TRBJ2-3,.,TRBD2,TRBV7-8,CASSPGTSGSPWADTQYF,TGTGCCAGCAGCCCCGGGACTAGCGGGAGCCCTTGGGCAGATACGCAGTATTTT
TRBJ2-1,.,.,TRBV7-2,CASSLSLNNEQFF,TGTGCCAGCAGCCTTAGCCTGAACAATGAGCAGTTCTTC
TRBJ1-5,.,.,TRBV6-1,CASRQGGNQPQHF,TGTGCCAGCAGACAGGGTGGCAATCAGCCCCAGCATTTT
TRBJ2-7,.,.,TRBV4-2,CASSQETGSSYEQYF,TGTGCCAGCAGCCAAGAGACCGGGAGCTCCTACGAGCAGTACTTC
TRBJ2-7,few,TRBD1,TRBV6-6,CASRPRTGGPYEQYF,TGTGCCAGCAGGCCCCGGACAGGGGGACCCTACGAGCAGTACTTC
TRBJ2-7,.,TRBD2,TRBV5-1,CASGLAGQNEQYF,TGCGCCAGCGGACTAGCGGGACAAAACGAGCAGTACTTC
TRBJ1-3,.,.,TRBV21-1,CASSKVRILGTGSGDTIYF,TGTGCCAGCAGCAAAGTGCGTATTCTAGGGACAGGTTCTGGGGACACCATATATTTT
TRBJ2-2,.,.,TRBV5-1,CASRTRGGNTGELFF,TGCGCCAGCAGAACCCGAGGAGGGAACACCGGGGAGCTGTTTTTT
TRBJ2-1,.,TRBD1,TRBV7-9,CSSSFRTGAGNEQFF,TGTTCCAGCAGCTTTCGGACAGGGGCAGGCAATGAGCAGTTCTTC
TRBJ1-6,.,.,TRBV27,CASSQDRMVLGLHF,TGTGCCAGCAGTCAGGACAGAATGGTTTTGGGCCTCCACTTT
TRBJ1-2,.,.,TRBV10-3,CAIKRQENYGYTF,TGTGCCATCAAAAGACAGGAGAACTATGGCTACACCTTC
TRBJ1-5,.,.,TRBV19,CASSRKQSNQPQHF,TGTGCCAGTAGTCGAAAACAGAGCAATCAGCCCCAGCATTTT
TRBJ2-5,.,TRBD2,TRBV27,CASSPGGQETQYF,TGTGCCAGCTCCCCCGGGGGGCAAGAGACCCAGTACTTC
TRBJ2-7,.,.,TRBV6-1,CASSELRFEQYF,TGTGCCAGCAGTGAACTCAGGTTCGAGCAGTACTTC
TRBJ2-1,.,TRBD2,TRBV27,CASSLAGVLYNEQFF,TGTGCCAGCAGTTTAGCGGGAGTCCTATACAATGAGCAGTTCTTC
TRBJ2-1,few,TRBD1,TRBV6-5,CASSRTGQGYNEQFF,TGTGCCAGCAGCCGGACGGGACAGGGCTACAATGAGCAGTTCTTC
TRBJ2-1,.,TRBD1,TRBV27,CASSSTGTGDFF,TGTGCCAGCAGTTCAACCGGGACAGGGGATTTCTTC
TRBJ1-5,.,.,TRBV18,CASSMPGGGQPQHF,TGTGCCAGCTCCATGCCGGGTGGTGGTCAGCCCCAGCATTTT
TRBJ2-1,.,.,TRBV28,CATRSPNPLSYNEQFF,TGTGCCACCAGGAGCCCAAACCCCCTCTCTTACAATGAGCAGTTCTTC
TRBJ2-5,.,TRBD2,TRBV14,CASSQGTSAEGETQYF,TGTGCCAGCAGCCAAGGGACTAGCGCGGAGGGCGAGACCCAGTACTTC
TRBJ2-1,.,TRBD2,TRBV5-1,CASRRVSGGYSSYNEQFF,TGCGCCAGCAGGAGGGTTAGCGGGGGGTATAGCTCCTACAATGAGCAGTTCTTC
TRBJ2-2,.,TRBD2,TRBV29-1,CSVRSGRTNTGELFF,TGCAGCGTTCGCAGCGGGAGGACGAACACCGGGGAGCTGTTTTTT
TRBJ2-7,few,.,TRBV25-1,CASSATYEQYF,TGTGCCAGCAGTGCAACCTACGAGCAGTACTTC